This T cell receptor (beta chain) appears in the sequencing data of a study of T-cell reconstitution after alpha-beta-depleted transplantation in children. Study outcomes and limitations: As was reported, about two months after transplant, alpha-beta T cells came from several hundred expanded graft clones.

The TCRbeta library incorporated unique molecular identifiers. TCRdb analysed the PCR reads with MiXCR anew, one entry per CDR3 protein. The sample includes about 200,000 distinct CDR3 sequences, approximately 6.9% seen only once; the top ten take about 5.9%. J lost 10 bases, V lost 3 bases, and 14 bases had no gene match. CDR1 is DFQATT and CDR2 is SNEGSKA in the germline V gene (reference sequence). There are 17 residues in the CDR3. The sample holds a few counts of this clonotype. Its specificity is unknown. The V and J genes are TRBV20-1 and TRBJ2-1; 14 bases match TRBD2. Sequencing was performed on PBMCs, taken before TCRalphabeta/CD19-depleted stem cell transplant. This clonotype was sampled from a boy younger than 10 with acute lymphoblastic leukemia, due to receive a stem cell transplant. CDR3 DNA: TGCAGTGCTAGTAAGGAGACCTGGGGACTAGCGGGAGCGGAGCAGTTCTTC. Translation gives CSASKETWGLAGAEQFF.